Each of the 22 T cell receptor beta chains below was sequenced from the same sample in a study of T cells in Graves' hyperthyroidism and ophthalmopathy. RNA transcripts gave rise to amplified TCR beta CDR3 regions. Carried out on the TCR CDR3, a first-round RT-PCR used the HTBI primer set. One entry per CDR3 protein results from TCRdb running MiXCR on the multiplex PCR reads. The profile shows about 700,000 distinct CDR3 sequences, about 15% of them singletons. The material sequenced was blood. The receptors derive from a woman under 30 with Graves' hyperthyroidism.

This clonotype occurred a few times. The chain has TRBV7-3 and TRBJ2-1; 7 bases are shared with TRBD2. In germline, CDR1 is SGHTA, CDR2 FQGTGA. The junction had 20 bases not matched to a gene; V was cut back by 9 bases and J by 6 bases. This CDR3 region has 17 residues. CDR3 amino acids: CASSSPVGAGPFNEQFF. The CDR3 nucleotides are TGTGCCAGTTCTTCCCCTGTGGGAGCGGGACCTTTCAATGAGCAGTTCTTC.

Many counts were recorded for this clonotype. V and J are TRBV12-3 or TRBV12-4 and TRBJ2-4, with D possibly TRBD2 on 5 matching bases. V was shortened by 1 base and J by 13 bases, with 17 bases between the two germline ends. The CDR3 sequence is 14 residues long. The CDR3 nucleotides are TGTGCCAGCAGTTTAGGAGGGCAGGTTGGGATACAGTACTTC. Translated, it gives CASSLGGQVGIQYF.

This clonotype was seen at least ten times. The rearrangement uses TRBV7-9 and TRBJ1-1; 12 positions match TRBD1. V gave up 3 bases and J gave up 4 bases; unmatched junction bases: 9. The CDR3 is 17 residues long. CDR1 is SEHNR and CDR2 is FQNEAQ in the germline V gene (reference sequence). The chain's CDR3 is CASSFVPGQGASTEAFF. The CDR3 DNA reads as TGTGCCAGCAGCTTCGTCCCGGGACAGGGGGCTTCCACTGAAGCTTTCTTT.

V gene TRBV19 combines with J gene TRBJ1-5, with D possibly TRBD1 on 6 matching bases. CDR3 length: 16 amino acids. Germline CDR1 is LNHDA and CDR2 is SQIVND (reference sequence). V gave up 3 bases and J gave up 0 bases, with 12 bases separating them. CDR3 sequence (DNA): TGTGCCAGTAGTATTCTCGGGGACAATAGCAATCAGCCCCAGCATTTT. It is translated as CASSILGDNSNQPQHF.

This clonotype has ten or more counts. The J gene is TRBJ2-5, the V gene TRBV2; possibly TRBD1 for D (5 bases). This CDR3 contains 13 residues. CDR1 and CDR2 (germline): SNHLY, FYNNEI. Trimming took 7 bases from V and 2 from J, leaving 11 bases between them. This CDR3 reads CASTPGYQETQYF. CDR3 bases: TGTGCCAGCACCCCAGGGTATCAAGAGACCCAGTACTTC.

This clonotype was seen at least ten times. The chain employs TRBV20-1 and TRBJ1-1, with unresolved D. The germline V gene encodes CDR1 DFQATT and CDR2 SNEGSKA (reference sequence). V was cut by 0 bases and J by 1 base, with 12 bases left in between. This CDR3 is built from 15 residues. DNA for the CDR3: TGCAGTGCTAGAGATCAAGGCAGAGGGAACACTGAAGCTTTCTTT. It encodes CSARDQGRGNTEAFF.

This clonotype has a handful of counts. The chain is built from TRBV13 and TRBJ2-7, with D perhaps assigned TRBD1 or TRBD2 (6 bases each). The CDR3 is 14 amino acids. With 2 bases removed from V and 7 bases from J, the gap between germline ends came to 15 bases. Germline V lookup: CDR1 PRHDT, CDR2 FYEKMQ (reference sequence). CDR3 DNA: TGTGCCAGCAGCTTAACAAGGGGGGTCTTTGAGCAGTACTTC. This codes for CASSLTRGVFEQYF.

This clonotype was found many times. At one end the junction does not follow the germline gene, possibly because of a read error. The rearrangement joins TRBV7-2 to TRBJ1-2; possible D gene TRBD1, 6 bases. Germline lookup yields CDR1 SGHTA and CDR2 FQGNSA. There are 15 residues in the CDR3. CDR3 loop: CASSLGPGEGYRYTF. The CDR3 nucleotides are TGTGCCAGCAGCTTAGGCCCAGGGGAGGGCTATCGCTACACCTTC.

The rearrangement joins TRBV5-5 to TRBJ2-1; D is possibly TRBD2 (5 bases). Germline CDR1 SGHKS, CDR2 YYEKEE (reference sequence). The CDR3 is 16 residues long. The V gene lost 3 bases and the J gene lost 6 bases, with 19 bases spanning the gap. Written as DNA, the CDR3 is TGTGCCAGCAGCTCGCTCGTGGGGAGACAACGCAATGAGCAGTTCTTC. Translation gives CASSSLVGRQRNEQFF.

The CDR3 loop is CASRGDQCQETQYF. Written as DNA, the CDR3 is TGTGCCAGCAGGGGGGACCAGTGCCAAGAGACCCAGTACTTC. This chain joins TRBV6-1 and TRBJ2-5; tentatively, D is TRBD1 or TRBD2 (5 bases each). Germline lookup yields CDR1 MNHNS and CDR2 SASEGT. The CDR3 spans 14 residues. Trimming left V 6 bases short and J 1 base short, with 12 bases between.

This clonotype was seen only once. A much larger clone lies one base from this, so it may be a read error. The chain combines TRBV11-1 with TRBJ1-3; no clear D. The CDR3 totals 15 residues. Germline CDR1 SGHAT, CDR2 FQDESV (reference sequence). The CDR3 reads CASSISLSSGDTIYF. CDR3 bases: TGTGCCAGCAGCATCAGCCTGAGCTCTGGAGACACCATATATTTT.

Of note for this clonotype: Lacking the conserved final phenylalanine or tryptophan, this CDR3 likely reflects a read error. The chain joins TRBV7-8 to TRBJ2-7; D gene uncertain. Germline V CDR1 and CDR2: SGHVS, FQNEAQ. Trimming took 5 bases from V and 4 from J, leaving 18 bases between them. This CDR3 has 15 amino acids. The CDR3 sequence: CASSQARNFQYEQYL. The CDR3 DNA follows: TGTGCCAGCAGCCAAGCCCGAAATTTCCAGTACGAGCAGTACCTC.

This clonotype has a count of ten or more. The chain employs TRBV28 and TRBJ2-7; D may be TRBD2 (5 bases). The germline gives CDR1 MDHEN, CDR2 SYDVKM. V was trimmed by 3 bases and J by 0 bases, leaving 9 bases between them. This CDR3 has 14 amino acids. The CDR3 region has the DNA TGTGCCAGCAGTTTCTCAGCGGACTCCTACGAGCAGTACTTC. Residues: CASSFSADSYEQYF.

As concerns this clonotype: An end of the junction does not agree with germline; a read error may underlie this. CDR3 region: CACSFSGGGWPYEQYF. The DNA of the CDR3 is TGTGCCTGCAGCTTTTCAGGGGGGGGATGGCCCTACGAGCAGTACTTC. The chain joins TRBV7-8 to TRBJ2-7; either TRBD1 or TRBD2 may supply D (7 bases each). Per germline, CDR1 SGHVS and CDR2 FQNEAQ. This CDR3 region has 16 residues.

Only a few counts were recorded for this clonotype. The rearrangement joins TRBV11-2 to TRBJ1-6; tentative D call: TRBD1 (6 bases). V was shortened by 2 bases and J by 6 bases, with 11 bases between the two germline ends. CDR3 length equals 15 residues. Germline V lookup: CDR1 SGHAT, CDR2 FQNNGV. CDR3 DNA: TGTGCCAGCAGCTTAACTACAGGGAGTAATTCACCCCTCCACTTT. Translation gives CASSLTTGSNSPLHF.

The chain combines TRBV4-1 with TRBJ2-3; 7 bases are a match to TRBD1. CDR1 is MGHRA, CDR2 YSYEKL, per germline. Unmatched junction bases numbered 18, after V lost 3 bases and J lost 9 bases. CDR3 length equals 17 residues. CDR3 nucleotide sequence: TGCGCCAGCAGCCAGCCCCGGGACAGCTTCTCCAAAGACACGCAGTATTTT. This sequence encodes CASSQPRDSFSKDTQYF.

J is TRBJ2-5 and V is TRBV5-1; TRBD2 might be the D (7 bases). Looked up from germline, CDR1 is SGHRS and CDR2 is YFSETQ. Between the trimmed V and J ends, which lost 0 bases and 2 bases, there was a span of 23 bases. CDR3 size: 19 residues. This CDR3 is CASSLVLSNAGALQETQYF. The CDR3 DNA reads TGCGCCAGCAGCTTGGTTCTTTCGAATGCGGGGGCTCTTCAAGAGACCCAGTACTTC.

This clonotype was found many times. The chain couples TRBV3-1 to TRBJ2-1; no clear D gene. V shed 2 bases and J shed 10 bases, with 9 bases lying between them. Germline lookup yields CDR1 LGHDT and CDR2 YNNKEL (reference sequence). This CDR3 is built from 12 residues. The CDR3: CASSQYPTEQFF. The CDR3 DNA follows: TGTGCCAGCAGCCAATACCCTACCGAGCAGTTCTTC.

This clonotype has a handful of counts. This sequence joins TRBV18 and TRBJ2-7; D tentatively reads TRBD1 or TRBD2 (6 bases each). This CDR3 contains 17 residues. Trimming left V 2 bases short and J 3 bases short, with 20 bases between. Germline loops: CDR1 KGHSH, CDR2 LQKENI. This chain's CDR3 is CASSPGGQAEKGYEQYF. CDR3 bases: TGTGCCAGCTCACCAGGGGGGCAGGCTGAAAAAGGCTACGAGCAGTACTTC.

This clonotype was recorded at least ten times. V gene TRBV18 combines with J gene TRBJ2-3; 8 bases match TRBD1. Germline loops: CDR1 KGHSH, CDR2 LQKENI. With V trimmed by 6 bases and J by 3 bases, 8 bases remained unmatched. This CDR3 has 15 residues. The CDR3 sequence: CASSSTWTGTDTQYF. CDR3 sequence (DNA): TGTGCCAGCTCTTCGACGTGGACAGGGACAGATACGCAGTATTTT.

This chain links TRBV6-1 with TRBJ2-1, with 8 bases fitting TRBD2. CDR3 length equals 13 residues. Trimming cost V 6 bases and J 9 bases; bases outside gene matches: 7. Germline V lookup: CDR1 MNHNS, CDR2 SASEGT. The CDR3: CASRPAGVTEQFF. CDR3 bases: TGTGCCAGCAGGCCAGCGGGAGTCACTGAGCAGTTCTTC.

Regarding this clonotype: One end of the junction is discordant with germline, which a read error may explain. The chain couples TRBV6-1 to TRBJ2-1; TRBD1 is a possible D gene (6 bases). The CDR3 totals 13 residues. Germline CDR1 and CDR2: MNHNS and SASEGT. The CDR3 reads CASSFGGYNERFF. Here the CDR3 DNA reads TGTGCCAGCAGCTTTGGGGGCTACAATGAGCGGTTCTTC.